Listed here are 13 T cell receptor beta chains from one sample, sequenced in a study of shared clonotypes between healthy human individuals. CD8 cells regarded as naive lacked CD45RO, were positively chosen for CCR7, and omitted terminally differentiated effector memory CD45RA+ cells. Assay used: immunoSEQ multiplex PCR; TCRdb lists only in-frame clones, some missing. Of about 2.2 million clones listed, roughly 95% were seen once; the top ten hold around 1.7%. The sequencing input was naive CD8+ T cells from PBMCs. The source is a man aged 18-30 years in good health. Some clones in this sample may be carry-over from other donors' samples.

This chain uses TRBV13 with TRBJ2-4, with a possible D match to TRBD1 (6 bases). The CDR3 has 13 amino acids. Trimming removed 5 bases at V and 7 bases at J, with 12 bases between. The V gene's germline CDR1 is PRHDT and CDR2 FYEKMQ (reference sequence). CDR3 sequence (DNA): TGTGCCAGCAGCACCTCGACAGGTAACATTCAGTACTTC. It translates to CASSTSTGNIQYF.

The chain uses TRBV15 and TRBJ2-7; 9 bases line up with TRBD1. CDR1 is LNHNV and CDR2 is YYDKDF in the germline V gene (reference sequence). The CDR3 runs 17 residues. Unmatched junction bases numbered 12, after V lost 1 base and J lost 5 bases. The CDR3 nucleotides are TGTGCCACCAGCAGAGGGTCCGCCGGGACAGGGCGTGACGAGCAGTACTTC. This gives the protein CATSRGSAGTGRDEQYF. Variable domain in full (rest from reference TRBV15 and TRBJ2-7): DAMVIQNPRYQVTQFGKPVTLSCSQTLNHNVMYWYQQKSSQAPKLLFHYYDKDFNNEADTPDNFQSRRPNTSFCFLDIRSPGLGDTAMYLCATSRGSAGTGRDEQYFGPGTRLTVT.

The genes are TRBV7-9 and TRBJ2-1; TRBD2 is a possible D gene (5 bases). The CDR3 has 16 residues. The V gene's germline CDR1 is SEHNR and CDR2 FQNEAQ (reference sequence). V gave up 6 bases and J gave up 3 bases, with 18 bases separating them. The CDR3 protein is CASRPGEAGLYNEQFF. Here the CDR3 DNA reads TGTGCCAGCAGGCCAGGAGAGGCGGGCCTCTACAATGAGCAGTTCTTC. The whole variable domain, remainder taken from reference TRBV7-9 and TRBJ2-1, is DTGVSQNPRHKITKRGQNVTFRCDPISEHNRLYWYRQTLGQGPEFLTYFQNEAQLEKSRLLSDRFSAERPKGSFSTLEIQRTEQGDSAMYLCASRPGEAGLYNEQFFGPGTRLTVL.

The J gene is TRBJ2-7, the V gene TRBV19; TRBD1 is a possible D gene (6 bases). The CDR3 is 15 amino acids. In germline, CDR1 is LNHDA, CDR2 SQIVND (reference sequence). V dropped 5 bases and J dropped 2 bases, with 16 bases sitting between them. The CDR3 protein is CASSPSGTNTYEQYF. The CDR3, as DNA: TGTGCCAGTAGTCCTTCCGGGACAAATACCTACGAGCAGTACTTC.

Of note for this clone: This CDR3 is also generated by other DNA sequences in the sample. The chain links TRBV27 to TRBJ2-7; 7 bases line up with TRBD2. CDR1 is MNHEY, CDR2 SMNVEV, per germline (reference sequence). Unmatched junction bases numbered 5, after V lost 3 bases and J lost 0 bases. The CDR3 sequence is 15 residues long. Here the CDR3 reads CASSFSGAPSYEQYF. The CDR3 DNA follows: TGTGCCAGCAGTTTCAGCGGGGCCCCCTCCTACGAGCAGTACTTC.

The gene calls are TRBV27 and TRBJ2-4; no clear D. Germline V gene data show CDR1 as MNHEY and CDR2 as SMNVEV (reference sequence). The CDR3 contains 14 residues. V lost 4 bases to trimming and J lost 1 base, with 8 bases between them. CDR3 sequence (DNA): TGTGCCAGCAGTTGTGAACCGGCCAAAAACATTCAGTACTTC. Its translation is CASSCEPAKNIQYF.

This clone was seen only once. This chain uses TRBV28 with TRBJ1-1; a possible D gene is TRBD1 (5 bases). V lost 8 bases to trimming and J lost 1 base, with 5 bases between them. The CDR3 loop spans 11 amino acids. The germline V gene encodes CDR1 MDHEN and CDR2 SYDVKM. This chain's CDR3 is CASQGNTEAFF. DNA for the CDR3: TGTGCCAGCCAGGGGAACACTGAAGCTTTCTTT.

This chain connects TRBV5-1 to TRBJ2-1; tentative D call: TRBD2 (6 bases). CDR3 length equals 18 residues. Germline CDR1 SGHRS, CDR2 YFSETQ. Trimming removed 3 bases from V and 0 bases from J, with 19 bases in between. The CDR3 DNA reads as TGCGCCAGCAGCTCAGGATATTGGGACTCTATCTCCTACAATGAGCAGTTCTTC. Its protein is CASSSGYWDSISYNEQFF.

This rearrangement joins TRBV13 to TRBJ1-3; 9 bases match TRBD1. The trim removed 5 bases at V and 2 bases at J, leaving 4 bases unmatched. CDR3 length: 15 residues. Germline-derived CDR1 and CDR2 are PRHDT and FYEKMQ (reference sequence). CDR3 DNA sequence: TGTGCCAGCAGCATACAGGGGGCGGCTGGAAACACCATATATTTT. This sequence encodes CASSIQGAAGNTIYF. Based on the CDR3 plus reference TRBV13 and TRBJ1-3, the full variable domain is AAGVIQSPRHLIKEKRETATLKCYPIPRHDTVYWYQQGPGQDPQFLISFYEKMQSDKGSIPDRFSAQQFSDYHSELNMSSLELGDSALYFCASSIQGAAGNTIYFGEGSWLTVV.

This CDR3 is CASSSTAGYEQYF. CDR3 in DNA: TGTGCCAGCAGCTCGACCGCGGGGTACGAGCAGTACTTC. V usage is TRBV7-3 and J usage is TRBJ2-7; a weak D match, TRBD2 (6 bases). CDR1 SGHTA and CDR2 FQGTGA come from the germline V gene. V dropped 4 bases and J dropped 4 bases, with 11 bases sitting between them. The CDR3 has 13 amino acids.

The chain carries TRBV7-3 and TRBJ2-1; D possibly corresponds to TRBD2 (6 bases). The length of the CDR3 is 15 residues. Germline CDR1 and CDR2: SGHTA and FQGTGA. V dropped 2 bases and J dropped 7 bases, with 15 bases sitting between them. Here the CDR3 DNA reads TGTGCCAGCAGCTTAGGAGGGACGCAATGGAATGAGCAGTTCTTC. It yields the protein CASSLGGTQWNEQFF. Combining the CDR3 with reference TRBV7-3 and TRBJ2-1 gives the whole variable domain GAGVSQTPSNKVTEKGKYVELRCDPISGHTALYWYRQSLGQGPEFLIYFQGTGAADDSGLPNDRFFAVRPEGSVSTLKIQRTERGDSAVYLCASSLGGTQWNEQFFGPGTRLTVL.

The chain couples TRBV4-3 to TRBJ2-2; possible D gene TRBD1, 6 bases. The germline V gene encodes CDR1 LGHNA and CDR2 YSLEER. V gave up 0 bases and J gave up 0 bases, with 11 bases separating them. The CDR3 contains 17 residues. The chain's CDR3 is CASSQDRYRANTGELFF. DNA for the CDR3: TGCGCCAGCAGCCAAGATCGGTACAGGGCGAACACCGGGGAGCTGTTTTTT.

The chain recombines TRBV4-3 with TRBJ2-1; 13 nucleotides match TRBD2. Germline V gives CDR1 LGHNA, CDR2 YSLEER. V lost 4 bases, J lost 10 bases, and 10 bases stayed unmatched. This CDR3 spans 16 amino acids. CDR3 sequence reads: CASSPGLAGALREQFF. For the CDR3, the DNA is TGCGCCAGCAGCCCCGGACTAGCGGGAGCCCTAAGGGAGCAGTTCTTC.